A single T cell receptor (beta chain) is shown here with its context. Antigen specificity is unknown. It may be a read error: a sequence one base away is much more abundant. The CDR3 is 15 amino acids. J lost 11 bases, V lost 0 bases, and 10 bases had no gene match. CDR1 and CDR2 from the germline V gene are MNHEY and SVGAGI. This record comes from a study of CD8+CD57+ T cells in acquired aplastic anemia. The study, taken as a whole, reports: The study found no significant CD8+ Simpson's diversity difference between patients and controls.

According to the study, genomic DNA was the template for TCR beta VDJ and CDR3 profiling. TCRdb analysed the reads with MiXCR anew, one entry per CDR3 protein. The repertoire includes roughly 200,000 distinct CDR3 sequences, about three fifths of them detected once, and roughly 43% sits in the top ten. The authors sequenced patients whose flow cytometry had shown CD8+CD57+ cell expansion. This TCR was recovered from a human donor with aplastic anemia. The V gene is TRBV6-5, the J gene TRBJ2-1; 7 positions match TRBD2. Sample: sorted CD4+, CD8+, or CD8+CD57+ T cells (not recorded which) from PBMCs. The DNA of the CDR3 is TGTGCCAGCAGTTACTCGGGCCTGGGGGGGGGGAAGCAGTTCTTC. Translation: CASSYSGLGGGKQFF.